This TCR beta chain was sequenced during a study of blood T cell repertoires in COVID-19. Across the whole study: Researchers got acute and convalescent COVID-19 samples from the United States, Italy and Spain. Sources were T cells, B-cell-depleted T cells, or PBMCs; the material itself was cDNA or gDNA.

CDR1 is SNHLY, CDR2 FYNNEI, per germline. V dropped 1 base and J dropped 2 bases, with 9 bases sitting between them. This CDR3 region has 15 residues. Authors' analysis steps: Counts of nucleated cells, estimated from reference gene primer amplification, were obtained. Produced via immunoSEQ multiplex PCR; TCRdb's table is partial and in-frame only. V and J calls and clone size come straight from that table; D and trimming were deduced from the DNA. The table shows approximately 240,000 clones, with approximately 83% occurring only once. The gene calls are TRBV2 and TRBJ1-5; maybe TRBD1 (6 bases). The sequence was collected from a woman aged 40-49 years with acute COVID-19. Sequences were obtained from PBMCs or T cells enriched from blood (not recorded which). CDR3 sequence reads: CASSEGRTGNQPQHF. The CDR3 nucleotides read TGTGCCAGCAGTGAAGGGAGGACAGGCAATCAGCCCCAGCATTTT.